This T cell receptor (beta chain) is drawn from a study of T-cell memory formation after mild COVID-19 (TCRdb year 2021). Study-level background: Most TCR sequence clusters were specific to one of the two donors. Longitudinal TCRalpha and TCRbeta repertoire sequencing tracked T-cell clones expanding and contracting after mild COVID-19 in a couple of donors. Two young, previously healthy adult volunteers made up the cohort, one male and one female.

The sample holds a few counts of this clonotype. Its antigen is unknown. The record has no base qualities; no much larger clone is one base away. Study-wide findings and limitations: Only a couple of mild cases were covered by the study, and larger cohorts that include severe cases with pre-infection samples were considered necessary. Some responding clones were detected in pre-infection memory, which suggested that pre-existing cross-reactive memory T cells had joined the SARS-CoV-2 response. Contracting CD4+ clones were found mainly in CM and EM memory subsets, while CD8+ clones were enriched in EMRA. The second-wave clones that peaked on day 37 were not confirmed to be SARS-CoV-2 specific. Clones contracting from day 15 to 85 had balanced CD4/CD8 phenotypes, while a second wave expanding from day 15 to 37 was biased towards CD4+.

Ficoll-Paque density gradient centrifugation was used to isolate PBMCs. TCRdb records Illumina NovaSeq 6000 as the sequencer. Using 5'RACE with constant-segment primers, TCRalpha and TCRbeta cDNA libraries were constructed, with sample barcodes and unique molecular identifiers added in the process. RNA was extracted from every sample with Trizol reagent. Amplification of the libraries took two PCR steps, and the second step added a second sample barcode plus Illumina TruSeq adapters. Libraries were sequenced on an Illumina NovaSeq with 2 x 150 bp paired-end reads. For the original study's pipeline: Demultiplexing of reads and collapsing into UMI-guided consensus sequences were performed with migec v1.2.7. Using mixcr v2.1.11, UMI consensuses were aligned to TRA and TRB V and J templates and then assembled into clonotypes. A clonotype was counted as expanded or contracted only if both edgeR and NoisET called the change significant, with noise models trained on biological replicates. edgeR calls used a false discovery rate-adjusted p below 0.01 and a log2 fold-change threshold of 1. As an exploratory analysis of dynamics, PCA with hierarchical clustering was applied to max-normalized trajectories of the 1000 most abundant clonotypes. Separately sequenced CD4+ and CD8+ repertoires were used to assign a CD4 or CD8 phenotype to each responding clone. In-frame beta chains were kept once TCRdb had trimmed the public reads at Q25 with fastp and called clones with MiXCR. Rows are unified per CDR3 protein, each entry keeping the most common DNA and genes. The V and J calls here are based on TCRdb, not the publication. The sample data list just over 300,000 distinct CDR3 sequences, and just under 20% of these were observed just once. 20% to 25% of the sample lies in the top ten.

Unmatched junction bases come to 10, with V trimmed by 8 bases and J by 9 bases. The CDR3 runs 13 residues from the cysteine to the phenylalanine. The entry retains the CDR3 DNA only, 39 bases that are in frame from base 1. In the germline V gene, CDR1 corresponds to SGHRS and CDR2 to YFSETQ. The chain is encoded by TRBV5-1 joined to TRBJ2-1; 8 nucleotides in the junction match TRBD1. The specimen sequenced was PBMCs or a T cell subset sorted from them (not recorded which). The TCR comes from a man aged 18 to 35 who had mild COVID-19 (a few samples of this study predate the infection). The sample titles of this study are shuffled in the database, so cell type and time point are left out; the donor was told from shared clones. In nucleotides, the sequence is TGCGCCAGTGGCGAGACAGGGGCGGGTGAGCAGTTCTTC. Protein translation: CASGETGAGEQFF.